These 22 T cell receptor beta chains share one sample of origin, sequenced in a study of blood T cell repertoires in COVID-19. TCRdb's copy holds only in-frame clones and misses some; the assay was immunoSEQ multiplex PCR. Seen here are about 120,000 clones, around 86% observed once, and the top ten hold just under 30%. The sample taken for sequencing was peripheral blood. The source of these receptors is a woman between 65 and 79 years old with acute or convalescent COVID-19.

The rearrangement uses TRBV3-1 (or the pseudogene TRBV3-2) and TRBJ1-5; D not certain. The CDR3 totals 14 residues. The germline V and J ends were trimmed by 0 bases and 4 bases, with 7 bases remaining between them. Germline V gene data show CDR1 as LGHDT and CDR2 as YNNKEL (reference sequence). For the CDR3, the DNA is TGTGCCAGCAGCCAAGATACGAGGAATCAGCCCCAGCATTTT. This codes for CASSQDTRNQPQHF.

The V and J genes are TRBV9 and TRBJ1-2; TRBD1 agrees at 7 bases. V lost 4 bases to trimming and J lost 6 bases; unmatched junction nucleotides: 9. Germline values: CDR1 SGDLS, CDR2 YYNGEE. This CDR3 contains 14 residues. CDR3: CASSLRGLGDGYTF. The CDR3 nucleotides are TGTGCCAGCAGCCTAAGGGGGCTAGGGGATGGCTACACCTTC.

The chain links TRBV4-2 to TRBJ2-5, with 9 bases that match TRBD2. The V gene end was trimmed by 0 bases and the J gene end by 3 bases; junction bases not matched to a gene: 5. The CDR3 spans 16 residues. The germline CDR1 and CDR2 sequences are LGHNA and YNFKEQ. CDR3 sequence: CASSQDPAGGEETQYF. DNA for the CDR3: TGTGCCAGCAGCCAAGATCCAGCGGGGGGAGAAGAGACCCAGTACTTC.

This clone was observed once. CDR3 sequence: CASSRGQGETEAFF. The CDR3 nucleotides are TGTGCCAGCTCCCGCGGACAGGGGGAGACTGAAGCTTTCTTT. The chain has TRBV18 and TRBJ1-1; 10 bases match TRBD1. Unmatched junction bases numbered 6, after V lost 6 bases and J lost 5 bases. The CDR3 has 14 residues. The V gene's germline CDR1 is KGHSH and CDR2 LQKENI.

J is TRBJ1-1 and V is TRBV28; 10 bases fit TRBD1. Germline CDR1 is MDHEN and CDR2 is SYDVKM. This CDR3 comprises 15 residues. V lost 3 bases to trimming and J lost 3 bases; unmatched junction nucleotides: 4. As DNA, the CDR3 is TGTGCCAGCAGTTTGTTGGGGACAGGGGACACTGAAGCTTTCTTT. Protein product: CASSLLGTGDTEAFF.

The CDR3 bases are TGTGCCACCAGTGATTCCTCGGGAAGGAACTATGGCTACACCTTC. Translated, it gives CATSDSSGRNYGYTF. The V call is TRBV24-1, the J call TRBJ1-2; no clear D. CDR1 and CDR2 (germline): KGHDR, SFDVKD. Trimming removed 2 bases at V and 2 bases at J, with 11 bases between. The CDR3 runs to 15 residues.

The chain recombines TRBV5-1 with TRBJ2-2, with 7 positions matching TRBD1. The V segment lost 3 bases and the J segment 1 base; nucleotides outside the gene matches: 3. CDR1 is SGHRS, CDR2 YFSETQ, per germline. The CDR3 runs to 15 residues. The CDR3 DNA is TGCGCCAGCAGCTGGACAGGCCGGAACACCGGGGAGCTGTTTTTT. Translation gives CASSWTGRNTGELFF.

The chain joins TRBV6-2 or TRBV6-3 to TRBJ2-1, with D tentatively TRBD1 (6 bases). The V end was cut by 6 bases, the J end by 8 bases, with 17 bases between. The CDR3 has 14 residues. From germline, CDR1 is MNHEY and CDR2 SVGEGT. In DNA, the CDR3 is TGTGCCAGCAGCCCAAGAATTGGGGGCGATGAGCAGTTCTTC. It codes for CASSPRIGGDEQFF.

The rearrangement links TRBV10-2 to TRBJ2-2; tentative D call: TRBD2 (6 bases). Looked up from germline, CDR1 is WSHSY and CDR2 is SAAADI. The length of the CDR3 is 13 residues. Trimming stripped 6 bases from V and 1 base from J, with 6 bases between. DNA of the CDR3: TGCGCCAGCAGGGGGGGGAACACCGGGGAGCTGTTTTTT. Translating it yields CASRGGNTGELFF.

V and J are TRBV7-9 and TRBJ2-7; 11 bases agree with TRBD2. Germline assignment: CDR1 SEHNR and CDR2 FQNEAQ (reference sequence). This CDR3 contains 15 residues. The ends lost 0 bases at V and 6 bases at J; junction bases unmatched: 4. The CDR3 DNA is TGTGCCAGCAGCTTAGCTAGCGGGGGGGCCGGCGAGCAGTACTTC. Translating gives CASSLASGGAGEQYF. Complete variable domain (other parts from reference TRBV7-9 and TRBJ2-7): DTGVSQNPRHKITKRGQNVTFRCDPISEHNRLYWYRQTLGQGPEFLTYFQNEAQLEKSRLLSDRFSAERPKGSFSTLEIQRTEQGDSAMYLCASSLASGGAGEQYFGPGTRLTVT.

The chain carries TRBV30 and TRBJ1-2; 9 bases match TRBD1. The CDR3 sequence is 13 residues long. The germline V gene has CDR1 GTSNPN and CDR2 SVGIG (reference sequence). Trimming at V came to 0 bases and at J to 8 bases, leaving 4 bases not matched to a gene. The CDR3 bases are TGTGCCTGGAGTGTACAGGGGGCGGGGGGCTACACCTTC. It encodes CAWSVQGAGGYTF. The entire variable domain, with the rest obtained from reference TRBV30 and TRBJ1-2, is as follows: SQTIHQWPATLVQPVGSPLSLECTVEGTSNPNLYWYRQAAGRGLQLLFYSVGIGQISSEVPQNLSASRPQDRQFILSSKKLLLSDSGFYLCAWSVQGAGGYTFGSGTRLTVV.

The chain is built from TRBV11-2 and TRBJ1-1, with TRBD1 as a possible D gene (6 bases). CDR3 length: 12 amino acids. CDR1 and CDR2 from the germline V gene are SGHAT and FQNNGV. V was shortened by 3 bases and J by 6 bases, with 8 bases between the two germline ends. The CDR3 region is CASSFSGAEAFF. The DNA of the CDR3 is TGTGCCAGCAGCTTTTCAGGGGCTGAAGCTTTCTTT. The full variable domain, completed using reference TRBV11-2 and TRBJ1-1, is EAGVAQSPRYKIIEKRQSVAFWCNPISGHATLYWYQQILGQGPKLLIQFQNNGVVDDSQLPKDRFSAERLKGVDSTLKIQPAKLEDSAVYLCASSFSGAEAFFGQGTRLTVV.

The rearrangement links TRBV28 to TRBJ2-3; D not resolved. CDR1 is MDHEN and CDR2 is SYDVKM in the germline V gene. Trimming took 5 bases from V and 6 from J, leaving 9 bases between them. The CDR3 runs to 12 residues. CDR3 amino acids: CASSAYMDTQYF. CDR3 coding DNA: TGTGCCAGCAGTGCTTACATGGATACGCAGTATTTT.

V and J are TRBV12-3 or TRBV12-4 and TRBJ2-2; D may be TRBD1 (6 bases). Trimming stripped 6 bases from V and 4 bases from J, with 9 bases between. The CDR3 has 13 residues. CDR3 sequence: CASRQGFTGELFF. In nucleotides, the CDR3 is TGTGCCAGCAGACAGGGCTTCACCGGGGAGCTGTTTTTT.

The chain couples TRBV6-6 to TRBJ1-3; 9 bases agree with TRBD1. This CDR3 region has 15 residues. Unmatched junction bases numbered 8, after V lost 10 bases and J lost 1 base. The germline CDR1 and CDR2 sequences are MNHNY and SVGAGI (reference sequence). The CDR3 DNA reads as TGTGCCACAACATCCGGGACAGGGTCTGGAAACACCATATATTTT. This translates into CATTSGTGSGNTIYF.

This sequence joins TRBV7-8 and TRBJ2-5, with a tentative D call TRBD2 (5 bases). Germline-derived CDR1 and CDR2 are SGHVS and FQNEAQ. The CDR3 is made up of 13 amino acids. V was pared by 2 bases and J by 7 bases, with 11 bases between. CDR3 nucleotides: TGTGCCAGCAGCTTACGCGGGTTAAGGACCCAGTACTTC. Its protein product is CASSLRGLRTQYF.

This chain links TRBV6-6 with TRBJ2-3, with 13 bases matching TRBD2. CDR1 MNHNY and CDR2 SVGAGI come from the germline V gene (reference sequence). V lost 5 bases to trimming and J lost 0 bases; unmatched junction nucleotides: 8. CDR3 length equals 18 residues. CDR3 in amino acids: CASSRTSGGATSTDTQYF. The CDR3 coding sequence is TGTGCCAGCAGTCGGACTAGCGGGGGAGCGACTAGCACAGATACGCAGTATTTT.

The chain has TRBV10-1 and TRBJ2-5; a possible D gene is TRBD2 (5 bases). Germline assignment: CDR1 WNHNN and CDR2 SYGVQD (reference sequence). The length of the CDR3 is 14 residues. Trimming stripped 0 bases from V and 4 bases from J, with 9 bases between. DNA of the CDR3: TGCGCCAGCAGTGAGTCCCCGGCGGGAGAGACCCAGTACTTC. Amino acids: CASSESPAGETQYF.

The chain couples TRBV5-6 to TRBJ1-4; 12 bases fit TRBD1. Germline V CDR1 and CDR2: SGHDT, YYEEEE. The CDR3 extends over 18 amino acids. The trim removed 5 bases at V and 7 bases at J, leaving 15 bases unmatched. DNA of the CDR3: TGTGCCAGCAGTCTTTGGGACAGGGGGCCTCCCGGGGGTGAAAAACTGTTTTTT. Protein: CASSLWDRGPPGGEKLFF.

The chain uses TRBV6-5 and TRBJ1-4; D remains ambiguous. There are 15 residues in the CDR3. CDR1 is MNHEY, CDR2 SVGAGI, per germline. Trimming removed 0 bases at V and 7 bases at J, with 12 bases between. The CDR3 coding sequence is TGTGCCAGCAGTTACTCCGGGGTATCGGGTGAAAAACTGTTTTTT. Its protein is CASSYSGVSGEKLFF.

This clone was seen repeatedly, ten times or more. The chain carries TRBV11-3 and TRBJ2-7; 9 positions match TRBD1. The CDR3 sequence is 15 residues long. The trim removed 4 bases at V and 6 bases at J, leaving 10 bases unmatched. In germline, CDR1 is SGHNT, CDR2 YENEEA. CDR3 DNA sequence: TGTGCCAGCAGCTCAACGGGACAGGGAAGTCGCGAGCAGTACTTC. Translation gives CASSSTGQGSREQYF.

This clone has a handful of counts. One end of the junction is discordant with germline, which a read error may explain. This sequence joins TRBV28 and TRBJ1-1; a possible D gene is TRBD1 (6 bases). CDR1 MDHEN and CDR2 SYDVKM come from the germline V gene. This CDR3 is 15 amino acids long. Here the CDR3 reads CASSLSSRGNAEAFF. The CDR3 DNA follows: TGTGCCAGCAGTTTATCTAGTAGGGGGAACGCTGAAGCTTTCTTT.